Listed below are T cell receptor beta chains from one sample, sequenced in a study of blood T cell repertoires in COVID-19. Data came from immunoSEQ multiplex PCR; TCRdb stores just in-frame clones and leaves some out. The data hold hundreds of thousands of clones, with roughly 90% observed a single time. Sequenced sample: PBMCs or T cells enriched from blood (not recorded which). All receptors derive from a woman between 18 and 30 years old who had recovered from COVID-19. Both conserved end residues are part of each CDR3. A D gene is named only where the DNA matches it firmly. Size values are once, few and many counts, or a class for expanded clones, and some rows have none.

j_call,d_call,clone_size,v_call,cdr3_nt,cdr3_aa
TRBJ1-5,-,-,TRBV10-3,TGTGCCACTCGGCACAGGAGCAATCAGCCCCAGCATTTT,CATRHRSNQPQHF
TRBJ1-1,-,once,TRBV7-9,TGTGCCAGCAGTTTACACGGGGACTACGCTGAAGCTTTCTTT,CASSLHGDYAEAFF
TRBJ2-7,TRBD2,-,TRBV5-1,TGCGCCAGTAGCTTGGCGGGGACTAACTACGAGCAGTACTTC,CASSLAGTNYEQYF
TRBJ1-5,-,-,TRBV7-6,TGTGCCAGCAGCTTATCCGGGGATCAGCCCCAGCATTTT,CASSLSGDQPQHF
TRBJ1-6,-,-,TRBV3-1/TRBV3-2,TGTGCCAGCAGCCAGGTGCCAGACTCCTATAATTCACCCCTCCACTTT,CASSQVPDSYNSPLHF
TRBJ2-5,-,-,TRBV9,TGTGCCAGCAGCGTACGTTCATCTGGAGGGGAGACCCAGTACTTC,CASSVRSSGGETQYF
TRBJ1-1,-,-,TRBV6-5,TGTGCCAGCATTGGCAGGTCGAACACTGAAGCTTTCTTT,CASIGRSNTEAFF
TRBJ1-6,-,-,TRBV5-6,TGTGCCAGCAGTAGTAATAATTCACCCCTCCACTTT,CASSSNNSPLHF
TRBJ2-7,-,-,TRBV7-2,TGTGCCAGCAGCTCGGCCGAGGGTACATACGAGCAGTACTTC,CASSSAEGTYEQYF
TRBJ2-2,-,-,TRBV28,TGTGCCAGCAGTTTACTACTTGAGGGCGGCTACACCGGGGAGCTGTTTTTT,CASSLLLEGGYTGELFF
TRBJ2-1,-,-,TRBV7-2,TGTGCCAGCAGCTCCCAGAGGGGGAATGAGCAGTTCTTC,CASSSQRGNEQFF
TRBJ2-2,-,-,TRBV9,TGTGCCAGCAGCGCAATGGGACACCACACCGGGGAGCTGTTTTTT,CASSAMGHHTGELFF
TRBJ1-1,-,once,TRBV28,TGTGCCAGCAGCCCAGGGCTAATGAACACTGAAGCTTTCTTT,CASSPGLMNTEAFF
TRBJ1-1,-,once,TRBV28,TGTGCCAGCAGGGCGTTGGACAGTTCGGGGGAAGCTTTCTTT,CASRALDSSGEAFF
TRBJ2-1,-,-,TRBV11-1,TGTGCCAGCAGCTTAGCGACCCAAGTTGCGGAGGGTATCGGCAATGAGCAGTTCTTC,CASSLATQVAEGIGNEQFF
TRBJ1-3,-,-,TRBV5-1,TGCGCCAGCAGCTTGGCCGGGATTAGCTCTGGAAACACCATATATTTT,CASSLAGISSGNTIYF
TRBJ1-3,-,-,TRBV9,TGTGCCAGCAGCGTAGACCCCAGGGTGACTGGAAACACCATATATTTT,CASSVDPRVTGNTIYF
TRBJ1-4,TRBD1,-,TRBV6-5,TGTGCCAGCAGTCCACAGGGGTCCACTGAAAAACTGTTTTTT,CASSPQGSTEKLFF
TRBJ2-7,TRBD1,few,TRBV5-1,TGCGCCAGCAGCTCCGCTACCGACGACAGGGTTAGACACGAGCAGTACTTC,CASSSATDDRVRHEQYF
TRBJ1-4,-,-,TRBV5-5,TGTGCCAGCAGCCTTGGGACACTCGGCACCGAAAAACTGTTTTTT,CASSLGTLGTEKLFF
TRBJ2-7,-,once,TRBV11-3,TGTGCCAGCAGCCTGCAGGGTGGCTACGAGCAGTACTTC,CASSLQGGYEQYF
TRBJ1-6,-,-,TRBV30,TGTGCCTGGAGTGTACTCCCGAGCAGGGGTGAATCACCCCTCCACTTT,CAWSVLPSRGESPLHF
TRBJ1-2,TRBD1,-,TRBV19,TGTGCCAGTTCTCTCGGGACAGCCTATGGCTACACCTTC,CASSLGTAYGYTF
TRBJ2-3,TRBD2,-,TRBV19,TGTGCCAGTAGTCGGCTAGCGGGAGGGCGCACAGATACGCAGTATTTT,CASSRLAGGRTDTQYF
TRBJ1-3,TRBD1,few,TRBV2,TGTGCCAGCAGCGCATATGGACAGGGTGGTGGAAACACCATATATTTT,CASSAYGQGGGNTIYF
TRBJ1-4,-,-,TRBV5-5,TGTGCCAGCAGCTTGCAGAGGTCCCTCGGTGAAAAACTGTTTTTT,CASSLQRSLGEKLFF
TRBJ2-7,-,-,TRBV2,TGTGCCATCTACCTGGAGAACTACGAGCAGTACTTC,CAIYLENYEQYF
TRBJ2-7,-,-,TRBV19,TGTGCCAGTAGTATTTTCGGCGGGCTGAACTACGAGCAGTACTTC,CASSIFGGLNYEQYF
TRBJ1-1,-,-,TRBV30,TGTGCCTGGACCTCGGGAGGGTCCCAGGCTTTCTTT,CAWTSGGSQAFF
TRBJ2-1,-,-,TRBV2,TGTGCCAGCACCCCCCGTAATGAGCAGTTCTTC,CASTPRNEQFF
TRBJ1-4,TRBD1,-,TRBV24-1,TGTGCCACCAGTGACCCGACAGGGGGCAGTGAAAAACTGTTTTTT,CATSDPTGGSEKLFF